This T cell receptor beta chain was sequenced for a study of T-cell memory formation after mild COVID-19 (dated by TCRdb to about 2021). In terms of the full investigation: Most TCR sequence clusters were specific to one of the two donors. In a couple of donors, T-cell clones that expanded and contracted after mild COVID-19 were followed by sequencing TCRalpha and TCRbeta repertoires longitudinally. Two young, previously healthy adult volunteers made up the cohort, one male and one female.

PBMCs were isolated by Ficoll-Paque density gradient centrifugation. Instrument on record: Illumina NovaSeq 6000. TCRalpha and TCRbeta cDNA libraries were constructed by 5'RACE with constant-segment primers, with sample barcodes and unique molecular identifiers being introduced. Trizol reagent was used to extract RNA from every sample. The libraries were amplified in two PCR steps, and the second step added a second sample barcode and Illumina TruSeq adapters. Sequencing of libraries was performed on an Illumina NovaSeq with 2 x 150 bp paired-end reads. On the authors' methods: Demultiplexing of reads and collapsing into UMI-guided consensus sequences were performed with migec v1.2.7. Using mixcr v2.1.11, the UMI consensuses were aligned to TRA and TRB V and J templates and assembled into clonotypes. Expanded or contracted clonotypes were those called significant by both edgeR and NoisET, with noise models trained on biological replicates. For edgeR calls, the thresholds were a false discovery rate-adjusted p below 0.01 and a log2 fold-change of 1. As an exploratory analysis of dynamics, max-normalized trajectories of the 1000 most abundant clonotypes were examined by PCA with hierarchical clustering. Each responding clone was given a CD4 or CD8 phenotype based on the CD4+ and CD8+ repertoires, which had been sequenced separately. TCRdb reran the public reads through fastp at Q25 and MiXCR, keeping productive beta chains. For every CDR3 protein sequence, its rows merge into one entry that carries the most common genes and DNA. These V and J calls originate from TCRdb's pipeline instead of the authors' own analysis. The sample table shows around 340,000 distinct CDR3 sequences, and approximately 14% are seen once. The ten biggest clones cover approximately 22% of the sample.

The paper's findings and limits, for the study overall: Whether the second-wave clones peaking on day 37 were SARS-CoV-2 specific was not confirmed. Some responding clones were found in pre-infection memory, which suggests that pre-existing cross-reactive memory T cells took part in the SARS-CoV-2 response. Contracting CD4+ clones appeared mostly in the CM and EM memory subsets, whereas CD8+ clones were enriched in EMRA. Only two mild cases were covered by the study, and larger cohorts that include severe cases with pre-infection samples were considered necessary. Clones that contracted from day 15 to 85 showed balanced CD4/CD8 phenotypes, whereas a second wave of clones that expanded from day 15 to 37 leaned towards CD4+.

Many counts were recorded for this clonotype. It has no known antigen specificity. Base qualities are not at hand, and no much larger clone is one base apart. The sequence was obtained from a man between 18 and 29 years old who had mild COVID-19 (a few samples of this study predate the infection). The sample titles of this study are shuffled in the database, so cell type and time point are left out; the donor was told from shared clones. Sequencing was carried out using PBMCs or a T cell subset sorted from them (not recorded which).

CDR3 protein: CSVVPGQETQYF. The nucleotide sequence is given as TGCAGCGTTGTGCCAGGCCAAGAGACCCAGTACTTC. This receptor chain uses TRBV29-1 and TRBJ2-5, with the D gene uncertain. The germline V gene provides CDR1 SQVTM and CDR2 ANQGSEA. V is reduced by 4 bases and J by 1 base, leaving a spacing of 7 bases between them. From the cysteine up to the phenylalanine, the CDR3 has a length of 12 residues. Only CDR3 DNA is held: 36 bases, read in frame from base 1.